This T cell receptor beta chain was recovered during a study of shared clonotypes between healthy human individuals. Germline lookup yields CDR1 MGHRA and CDR2 YSYEKL. This CDR3 is 17 amino acids long. V lost 1 base, J lost 4 bases, and 9 bases stayed unmatched. Points on this clone: Its antigen is currently unknown.

Notes on the study in general: Even with large depth, rarefaction showed that sorted-subset sequencing was incomplete.

Only in-frame clones appear in the TCRdb table, and some are missing; sequencing was by immunoSEQ multiplex PCR. The sample has about 2.2 million clones, roughly 93% seen once; the top ten hold around 1.8%. Naive CD8 cells lacked CD45RO, underwent positive selection for CCR7 and left out terminally differentiated effector memory CD45RA+ cells. Sequencing was carried out using naive CD8+ T cells from PBMCs. This chain links TRBV4-1 with TRBJ2-5; TRBD2 matches at 10 bases. The source of this sequence is a man aged 18-30 years in good health. Some clones in this sample may be carry-over from other donors' samples. CDR3 nucleotides: TGCGCCAGCAGCCAAGCCCCCCTAGCGGGAGTCTTAGAGACCCAGTACTTC. Protein product: CASSQAPLAGVLETQYF.